This entry lists 13 T cell receptor beta chains sequenced from one sample in a study of cytomegalovirus exposure and HLA in healthy donors. Primers: 60 Vbeta forward and 13 Jbeta reverse. TCRdb's table, derived via immunoSEQ multiplex PCR, lists solely in-frame clones and lacks some. The profile shows 95,000 to 100,000 clones, under 80% of them singletons. The sample consisted of PBMCs. The receptors come from a man in his forties or fifties in good health and CMV-seronegative.

V usage is TRBV11-2 and J usage is TRBJ1-3; 7 bases map to TRBD1. CDR1 is SGHAT and CDR2 is FQNNGV in the germline V gene. The CDR3 is 18 amino acids. The V gene end was trimmed by 3 bases and the J gene end by 0 bases; junction bases not matched to a gene: 11. The CDR3 here is CASSFPRGQDFSGNTIYF. The DNA for the CDR3 is TGTGCCAGCAGCTTCCCCCGAGGACAGGACTTCTCTGGAAACACCATATATTTT.

The chain employs TRBV7-3 and TRBJ2-1, with D perhaps TRBD1 (5 bases). This CDR3 contains 14 residues. The ends were cut back, 3 bases at V and 5 bases at J, with 11 bases in the middle. Germline CDR1 reads SGHTA; CDR2 reads FQGTGA. The CDR3, as DNA: TGTGCCAGCAGCTTTGGCAGGGCAAACAATGAGCAGTTCTTC. This translates into CASSFGRANNEQFF.

This clone is a singleton in its sample. V and J are TRBV28 and TRBJ1-2, with TRBD1 matching 9 bases. V lost 6 bases and J lost 10; bases outside the gene matches: 15. CDR1 is MDHEN and CDR2 is SYDVKM in the germline V gene. The CDR3 runs to 15 residues. The DNA of the CDR3 is TGTGCCAGCAGACCGAAACCGGGACAGGGAAGTATCTACACCTTC. Its protein product is CASRPKPGQGSIYTF.

The chain recombines TRBV19 with TRBJ1-5; D is unresolved. Germline CDR1 reads LNHDA; CDR2 reads SQIVND (reference sequence). V lost 3 bases and J lost 5, with 11 bases in between. CDR3 length: 14 residues. CDR3 DNA: TGTGCCAGTAGTATCTGGGCAGTCTATCAGCCCCAGCATTTT. It yields the protein CASSIWAVYQPQHF. Combining the CDR3 with reference TRBV19 and TRBJ1-5 gives the whole variable domain DGGITQSPKYLFRKEGQNVTLSCEQNLNHDAMYWYRQDPGQGLRLIYYSQIVNDFQKGDIAEGYSVSREKKESFPLTVTSAQKNPTAFYLCASSIWAVYQPQHFGDGTRLSIL.

The chain is built from TRBV5-4 and TRBJ1-1, with 8 positions matching TRBD1. V was clipped by 1 base and J by 11 bases; unmatched bases: 7. Germline lookup yields CDR1 SGHNT and CDR2 YYREEE (reference sequence). The CDR3 length is 13 residues. The CDR3: CASSLQGALSAFF. The CDR3 DNA follows: TGTGCCAGCAGCTTGCAGGGGGCGCTGAGCGCTTTCTTT.

The chain is built from TRBV4-3 and TRBJ2-5; no clear D. With 0 bases removed from V and 7 bases from J, the gap between germline ends came to 27 bases. The CDR3 consists of 19 residues. The germline gives CDR1 LGHNA, CDR2 YSLEER. CDR3 residues: CASSQERPQRGWVPGTQYF. The CDR3 DNA reads as TGCGCCAGCAGCCAAGAACGCCCCCAACGTGGGTGGGTCCCGGGGACCCAGTACTTC.

J is TRBJ2-7 and V is TRBV2; TRBD1 matches at 9 bases. CDR3 length: 16 amino acids. In germline, CDR1 is SNHLY, CDR2 FYNNEI. V lost 3 bases and J lost 3; bases outside the gene matches: 9. The CDR3 coding sequence is TGTGCCAGCAGTGAGATTCGGACAGGGGTAGACTACGAGCAGTACTTC. Protein product: CASSEIRTGVDYEQYF.

The rearrangement links TRBV28 to TRBJ1-5, with 7 bases identical to TRBD1. This CDR3 comprises 16 residues. V shed 5 bases and J 8 bases; nucleotides not matched to a gene: 15. Germline CDR1 MDHEN, CDR2 SYDVKM. The CDR3 DNA reads TGTGCCAGCAGTGTCGGGGCCGCAGGGGGTAGAGAGCCCCAGCATTTT. It codes for CASSVGAAGGREPQHF.

V gene TRBV7-2 combines with J gene TRBJ1-5; D is perhaps TRBD1 (5 bases). Per the germline V gene, CDR1 is SGHTA and CDR2 is FQGNSA. Trimming stripped 6 bases from V and 1 base from J, with 13 bases between. The CDR3 loop spans 15 amino acids. DNA for the CDR3: TGTGCCAGCAGGTCCCCAGGGATCAGCAATCAGCCCCAGCATTTT. Protein: CASRSPGISNQPQHF.

V is TRBV28 and J is TRBJ1-2; 7 nucleotides line up with TRBD1. Trimming took 4 bases from V and 13 from J; bases not matched to a gene: 6. CDR1 is MDHEN and CDR2 is SYDVKM in the germline V gene. This CDR3 region has 11 residues. CDR3 protein: CASSSAGQTTF. CDR3 DNA sequence: TGTGCCAGCAGTTCCGCGGGACAGACCACCTTC.

This sequence joins TRBV4-2 and TRBJ2-7; 8 bases line up with TRBD2. This CDR3 comprises 13 residues. V was pared by 3 bases and J by 3 bases, with 1 base of the junction left unmatched. Germline V gene data show CDR1 as LGHNA and CDR2 as YNFKEQ. The chain's CDR3 is CASSQGLGYEQYF. The CDR3 region has the DNA TGTGCCAGCAGCCAGGGACTAGGCTACGAGCAGTACTTC.

The gene calls are TRBV9 and TRBJ2-5; 7 bases agree with TRBD1. Germline lookup yields CDR1 SGDLS and CDR2 YYNGEE. The CDR3 totals 14 residues. J gave up 5 bases and V 1 base, and 5 bases lay outside the gene matches. In DNA, the CDR3 is TGTGCCAGCAGCGTACAGGGGGTCGGGGAGACCCAGTACTTC. Its translation is CASSVQGVGETQYF.

V and J are TRBV11-3 and TRBJ2-7, with 7 bases aligning to TRBD2. Per the germline V gene, CDR1 is SGHNT and CDR2 is YENEEA. This CDR3 contains 13 residues. Losses at the gene ends were 11 bases for V and 3 bases for J; bases not matched to a gene: 10. DNA for the CDR3: TGTGCCCGCCGGGGGGAGGGCCTCTACGAGCAGTACTTC. This encodes CARRGEGLYEQYF.